This T cell receptor beta chain was captured by sequencing in a study of neoadjuvant anti-PD-1 for oral cavity cancer. Study-wide findings and caveats: Post-nivolumab, blood T cell clonality was significantly elevated in non-responders.

The V and J ends lost 5 bases and 6 bases respectively, with 6 bases between them. This CDR3 has 10 amino acids. The germline gives CDR1 SQVTM, CDR2 ANQGSEA. About this clone itself: Its antigen is undetermined.

Stated time point: after neoadjuvant nivolumab, at surgical resection. Analysis of PBMCs was direct, with no culture step. The repertoire was sequenced with immunoSEQ multiplex PCR; TCRdb's copy has only in-frame clones and lacks some. The repertoire holds tens of thousands of clones, around 83% seen once, with around 3.7% in the top ten. V is TRBV29-1 and J is TRBJ2-3, with unresolved D. This receptor was taken from a person between 40 and 79 years old with oral cavity squamous cell carcinoma. This sample comprised PBMCs, obtained after nivolumab (anti-PD-1) treatment. In DNA form, the CDR3 reads TGCAGCGTTTTATTGGATACGCAGTATTTT. This codes for CSVLLDTQYF.